This TCR beta chain was recovered during a study of OX40 agonist ivuxolimab in advanced cancers. Study overall: In this trial design, patients received ivuxolimab intravenously at 0.01 to 10 mg/kg every 2 weeks. Partial responses were seen in three patients, one with hepatocellular carcinoma and two with cutaneous melanoma.

Only in-frame clones appear in the TCRdb table, and some are missing; sequencing was by immunoSEQ multiplex PCR. The repertoire consists of 70,000 to 90,000 clones, with about 88% occurring once and the leading ten covering over 9.5%. V shed 5 bases, J shed 5 bases, and the junction held 7 bases outside the gene matches. CDR1 and CDR2 from the germline V gene are ENHRY and SYGVKD. CDR3 length equals 15 residues. The receptor comes from an adult with an advanced solid tumor such as melanoma, head and neck, liver or kidney cancer. The sequenced sample was CD4+ or CD8+ T cells sorted from blood, obtained in a trial of the OX40 agonist ivuxolimab. The rearrangement uses TRBV10-3 and TRBJ1-2; 11 nucleotides match TRBD1. As DNA, the CDR3 is TGTGCCATCAGTCCTCCGGGACAGGGGGTGTATGGCTACACCTTC. Translation gives CAISPPGQGVYGYTF.